This T cell receptor (beta chain) was sequenced in a study of blood T cell repertoires in COVID-19. Study context: Spain, Italy and the United States supplied samples that represented acute and convalescent COVID-19. Nucleic acid was either cDNA or gDNA, and it came from T cells, B-cell-depleted T cells, or PBMCs.

CDR1 SGHRS and CDR2 YFSETQ come from the germline V gene. The CDR3 consists of 15 residues. V shed 6 bases and J 4 bases; nucleotides not matched to a gene: 6. Using immunoSEQ multiplex PCR, the repertoire was profiled, and TCRdb retains in-frame clones only, with some absent. The table has around 100,000 clones, around 90% seen once. In this sample, this clone turned up a few times. This sequence joins TRBV5-1 and TRBJ2-3, with 12 bases lining up with TRBD2. Sequenced input: peripheral blood. This sequence originates from a man between 50 and 59 years old with active or convalescent COVID-19. The CDR3 nucleotides are TGCGCCAGCACGACTAGCGGGGGAGGAGCAGATACGCAGTATTTT. It yields the protein CASTTSGGGADTQYF.